These 22 T cell receptor beta chains were sequenced from one sample in a study of molecular identifiers for immune sequencing clone quantification. A single record per CDR3 protein comes from TCRdb applying MiXCR to the PCR reads. This sample yields tens of thousands of distinct CDR3 sequences, of which roughly 19% are seen a single time; about 1% belongs to the top ten. The sample consisted of naive CD8+ T cells from blood, with Jurkat cell RNA spiked in. Regarding subset: FACS-sorted CD8+CD4-CCR7+CD45RA+ naive T cells. These receptors were collected from a human donor in good health. Some libraries in this study had Jurkat cell RNA spiked in.

The sample holds a few counts of this clonotype. It may be a read error: a sequence one base away is much more abundant. V is TRBV7-9 and J is TRBJ1-2, with D maybe TRBD1 (5 bases). Trimming removed 4 bases at V and 8 bases at J, with 17 bases between. CDR3 length: 14 amino acids. Germline CDR1 reads SEHNR; CDR2 reads FQNEAQ (reference sequence). The CDR3 sequence is CASSWDGRILGYTF. CDR3 coding DNA: TGTGCCAGCAGCTGGGACGGCCGCATCTTGGGCTACACCTTC. Complete variable domain (other parts from reference TRBV7-9 and TRBJ1-2): DTGVSQNPRHKITKRGQNVTFRCDPISEHNRLYWYRQTLGQGPEFLTYFQNEAQLEKSRLLSDRFSAERPKGSFSTLEIQRTEQGDSAMYLCASSWDGRILGYTFGSGTRLTVV.

This clonotype was seen at least ten times. The chain is built from TRBV27 and TRBJ1-1; the D gene is possibly TRBD1 (5 bases). The V and J ends lost 9 bases and 11 bases respectively, with 16 bases between them. The CDR3 spans 11 residues. CDR1 and CDR2 from the germline V gene are MNHEY and SMNVEV (reference sequence). The CDR3 here is CASRNWGRAFF. The CDR3 nucleotides are TGTGCCAGTCGGAACTGGGGACGTGCTTTCTTT.

The chain carries TRBV4-1 and TRBJ1-2, with 7 bases lining up with TRBD1. After removal of 10 bases from V and 0 bases from J, the junction contained 2 bases not matched to a gene. CDR3 length: 12 amino acids. Germline CDR1 reads MGHRA; CDR2 reads YSYEKL. In nucleotides, the CDR3 is TGCGCCACAGGACAGGCTAACTATGGCTACACCTTC. This sequence encodes CATGQANYGYTF.

In this sample, this clonotype turned up many times. The V call is TRBV5-4, the J call TRBJ2-2; D might be TRBD2 (5 bases). The ends were cut back, 1 base at V and 0 bases at J, with 13 bases in the middle. The CDR3 loop spans 17 amino acids. Germline V gives CDR1 SGHNT, CDR2 YYREEE (reference sequence). CDR3 protein: CASSLFPSSSNTGELFF. The CDR3 nucleotides are TGTGCCAGCAGCTTGTTTCCTAGCAGTTCGAACACCGGGGAGCTGTTTTTT. Full variable domain (missing parts from reference TRBV5-4 and TRBJ2-2): ETGVTQSPTHLIKTRGQQVTLRCSSQSGHNTVSWYQQALGQGPQFIFQYYREEENGRGNFPPRFSGLQFPNYSSELNVNALELDDSALYLCASSLFPSSSNTGELFFGEGSRLTVL.

As for this clonotype: A much larger clonotype is one base distant, so this may be a read error. The CDR3 end shows no conserved phenylalanine or tryptophan, and so a read error is likely. V and J are TRBV29-1 and TRBJ2-5, with 9 bases that match TRBD2. CDR3 size: 14 residues. Germline trimming cut 5 bases from V and 3 bases from J; bases unmatched to any gene: 7. Looked up from germline, CDR1 is SQVTM and CDR2 is ANQGSEA. CDR3 region: CSVSDSGRKETQYL. CDR3 coding DNA: TGCAGCGTTTCGGATAGCGGGAGAAAAGAGACCCAGTACCTC.

This clonotype was seen ten or more times. The V and J genes are TRBV4-1 and TRBJ2-7; D ambiguous. With 1 base removed from V and 3 bases from J, the gap between germline ends came to 10 bases. CDR3 length equals 14 residues. Germline values: CDR1 MGHRA, CDR2 YSYEKL. CDR3 in DNA: TGCGCCAGCAGCCAAGGGAGCCAGAGCTACGAGCAGTACTTC. This translates into CASSQGSQSYEQYF.

CDR3 nucleotides: TGCGCCAGCAGTCCCACAGGGGCCAACGTCCTGACTTTC. This gives the protein CASSPTGANVLTF. This chain uses TRBV5-1 with TRBJ2-6; D remains unclear. The CDR3 runs to 13 residues. Germline V gene lookup returns CDR1 SGHRS and CDR2 YFSETQ. The V end lost 5 bases, the J end lost 4 bases, and 7 bases lay between the germline ends.

This clonotype was counted ten times or more. The chain combines TRBV19 with TRBJ1-5, with D possibly being TRBD1 (5 bases). CDR1 is LNHDA, CDR2 SQIVND, per germline (reference sequence). This CDR3 is built from 15 residues. Trimming left V 6 bases short and J 7 bases short, with 19 bases between. As DNA, the CDR3 is TGTGCCAGTAGCAACAACGCGGTTGGGGGGCAGCCCCAGCATTTT. Its translation is CASSNNAVGGQPQHF.

This clonotype occurred a few times. The rearrangement links TRBV7-9 to TRBJ2-2; 10 positions agree with TRBD2. The CDR3 has 16 residues. Losses at the gene ends were 4 bases for V and 7 bases for J; bases not matched to a gene: 9. Germline lookup yields CDR1 SEHNR and CDR2 FQNEAQ (reference sequence). In DNA form, the CDR3 reads TGTGCCAGCAGCTCCCGGCTAGCGGGAGTTAACGGGGAGCTGTTTTTT. It is translated as CASSSRLAGVNGELFF.

This clonotype occurred many times. J is TRBJ1-5 and V is TRBV7-9; perhaps TRBD1 as D (5 bases). The CDR3 extends over 14 amino acids. CDR1 SEHNR and CDR2 FQNEAQ come from the germline V gene (reference sequence). Trimming removed 1 base from V and 1 base from J, with 5 bases in between. This CDR3 reads CASSLGDSNQPQHF. DNA of the CDR3: TGTGCCAGCAGCTTAGGGGACAGCAATCAGCCCCAGCATTTT.

The table lists this clonotype with many counts. The V call is TRBV12-3 or TRBV12-4, the J call TRBJ2-6, with unresolved D. The V and J ends lost 3 bases and 4 bases respectively, with 7 bases between them. The CDR3 runs to 14 residues. Written as DNA, the CDR3 is TGTGCCAGCAGTTTGGTCCCCGGGGCCAACGTCCTGACTTTC. Translating it yields CASSLVPGANVLTF.

This clonotype showed up many times. The rearrangement links TRBV30 to TRBJ1-1, with 7 bases aligning to TRBD1. V dropped 1 base and J dropped 4; count of bases not matched to a gene: 3. CDR1 is GTSNPN, CDR2 SVGIG, per germline (reference sequence). The CDR3 is 13 amino acids. The CDR3 nucleotides read TGTGCCTGGAGTGCCCAGGGGGGCACTGAAGCTTTCTTT. This sequence encodes CAWSAQGGTEAFF.

This clonotype was picked up many times. J is TRBJ1-1 and V is TRBV29-1; no reliable D call. Germline loops: CDR1 SQVTM, CDR2 ANQGSEA. Trimming took 4 bases from V and 10 from J, leaving 10 bases between them. The length of the CDR3 is 10 residues. CDR3: CSVGEDRAFF. CDR3 DNA sequence: TGCAGCGTTGGAGAGGACCGAGCTTTCTTT. The full variable domain, its missing parts supplied by reference TRBV29-1 and TRBJ1-1, is SAVISQKPSRDICQRGTSLTIQCQVDSQVTMMFWYRQQPGQSLTLIATANQGSEATYESGFVIDKFPISRPNLTFSTLTVSNMSPEDSSIYLCSVGEDRAFFGQGTRLTVV.

This clonotype appeared a few times. An end of the junction differs from the germline gene, which may be a read error. This chain uses TRBV28 with TRBJ2-3; D might be TRBD2 (6 bases). Germline CDR1 and CDR2: MDHEN and SYDVKM. The CDR3 totals 14 residues. The CDR3 sequence: CASIGVTSTDTRYF. The DNA for the CDR3 is TGTGCCAGTATCGGCGTAACTAGCACAGATACGCGGTATTTT. Variable domain in full (rest from reference TRBV28 and TRBJ2-3): DVKVTQSSRYLVKRTGEKVFLECVQDMDHENMFWYRQDPGLGLRLIYFSYDVKMKEKGDIPEGYSVSREKKERFSLILESASTNQTSMYLCASIGVTSTDTRYFGPGTRLTVL.

This clonotype was found many times. The chain recombines TRBV27 with TRBJ1-2; D perhaps matches TRBD1 (5 bases). Trimming removed 5 bases at V and 5 bases at J, with 24 bases between. This CDR3 comprises 17 residues. Per germline, CDR1 MNHEY and CDR2 SMNVEV (reference sequence). The CDR3: CASSPEAPTDPRYGYTF. The CDR3 nucleotides read TGTGCCAGCAGTCCTGAGGCCCCGACAGACCCCCGATATGGCTACACCTTC.

In this sample, this clonotype turned up many times. The chain links TRBV7-9 to TRBJ2-5; 7 bases align to TRBD1. The CDR3 consists of 13 residues. Germline values: CDR1 SEHNR, CDR2 FQNEAQ (reference sequence). V trimming: 8 bases; J trimming: 2 bases; junction bases outside the gene matches: 5. CDR3 coding DNA: TGTGCCAGCGGGGACAGCGGACAAGAGACCCAGTACTTC. It codes for CASGDSGQETQYF. The full variable domain, in which reference TRBV7-9 and TRBJ2-5 provide the parts outside the CDR3, is DTGVSQNPRHKITKRGQNVTFRCDPISEHNRLYWYRQTLGQGPEFLTYFQNEAQLEKSRLLSDRFSAERPKGSFSTLEIQRTEQGDSAMYLCASGDSGQETQYFGPGTRLLVL.

This clonotype came up many times. The chain combines TRBV7-2 with TRBJ2-1; no clear D gene. The CDR3 loop spans 14 amino acids. V lost 3 bases to trimming and J lost 6 bases, with 12 bases between them. The germline V gene has CDR1 SGHTA and CDR2 FQGNSA. CDR3 DNA sequence: TGTGCCAGCAGCTTGGTTGGTAACCCCAATGAGCAGTTCTTC. This translates into CASSLVGNPNEQFF.

This clonotype was seen ten or more times. The chain carries TRBV6-5 and TRBJ2-3; tentative D call: TRBD2 (5 bases). The CDR3 has 16 residues. Germline V lookup: CDR1 MNHEY, CDR2 SVGAGI. The V end lost 5 bases, the J end lost 0 bases, and 15 bases lay between the germline ends. The CDR3 bases are TGTGCCAGCAGTCACCGAGGGATGGGCAGCACAGATACGCAGTATTTT. Amino acid sequence: CASSHRGMGSTDTQYF.

This clonotype was counted many times. This chain connects TRBV4-3 to TRBJ2-7, with 7 bases aligning to TRBD2. The CDR3 totals 15 residues. The germline CDR1 and CDR2 sequences are LGHNA and YSLEER. After removal of 6 bases from V and 2 bases from J, the junction contained 10 bases not matched to a gene. In DNA form, the CDR3 reads TGCGCCAGCAGTCCAACTACTAGCGTAACCTACGAGCAGTACTTC. Residues: CASSPTTSVTYEQYF.

This clonotype was seen repeatedly, ten times or more. This chain uses TRBV5-1 with TRBJ2-3; D is ambiguous. The V gene's germline CDR1 is SGHRS and CDR2 YFSETQ. V lost 4 bases to trimming and J lost 0 bases, with 12 bases between them. The CDR3 consists of 15 residues. The CDR3 spells CASSIITPSTDTQYF. The CDR3 region has the DNA TGCGCCAGCAGCATAATCACTCCTAGCACAGATACGCAGTATTTT. The full variable domain, with the rest looked up from reference TRBV5-1 and TRBJ2-3, is KAGVTQTPRYLIKTRGQQVTLSCSPISGHRSVSWYQQTPGQGLQFLFEYFSETQRNKGNFPGRFSGRQFSNSRSEMNVSTLELGDSALYLCASSIITPSTDTQYFGPGTRLTVL.

This clonotype was counted many times. V usage is TRBV2 and J usage is TRBJ1-4; D is perhaps TRBD1 (5 bases). This CDR3 spans 16 amino acids. V lost 0 bases and J 3 bases, leaving 11 bases between the germline ends. CDR1 SNHLY and CDR2 FYNNEI come from the germline V gene. CDR3 amino acids: CASSEAPWGANEKLFF. The DNA of the CDR3 is TGTGCCAGCAGTGAAGCCCCATGGGGGGCTAATGAAAAACTGTTTTTT. Variable domain in full (rest from reference TRBV2 and TRBJ1-4): EPEVTQTPSHQVTQMGQEVILRCVPISNHLYFYWYRQILGQKVEFLVSFYNNEISEKSEIFDDQFSVERPDGSNFTLKIRSTKLEDSAMYFCASSEAPWGANEKLFFGSGTQLSVL.

This clonotype was counted many times. The chain recombines TRBV29-1 with TRBJ2-7, with 8 bases aligning to TRBD2. The CDR3 is 13 residues long. The V and J ends lost 2 bases and 4 bases, in that order; junction bases with no gene match: 4. Per the germline V gene, CDR1 is SQVTM and CDR2 is ANQGSEA. The DNA for the CDR3 is TGCAGCGTTGAAATAGCGGGAAGTTACGAGCAGTACTTC. Its protein product is CSVEIAGSYEQYF.